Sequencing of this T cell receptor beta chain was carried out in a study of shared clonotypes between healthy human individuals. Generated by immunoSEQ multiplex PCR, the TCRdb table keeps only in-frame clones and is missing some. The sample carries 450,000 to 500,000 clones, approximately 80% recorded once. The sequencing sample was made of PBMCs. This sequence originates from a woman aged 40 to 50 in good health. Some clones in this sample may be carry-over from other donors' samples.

CDR3 region: CASSPWGLAGDHEQYF. Here the CDR3 DNA reads TGTGCCAGCAGCCCCTGGGGACTAGCGGGAGACCACGAGCAGTACTTC. J is TRBJ2-7 and V is TRBV5-8, with TRBD2 identical over 14 bases. Germline V gene sequence: CDR1 SGHTS, CDR2 YDEGEE. The ends lost 4 bases at V and 5 bases at J; junction bases unmatched: 8. This CDR3 has 16 amino acids.